Listed below are T cell receptor beta chains from one sample, sequenced in a study of blood T cell repertoires in COVID-19. Sequencing used immunoSEQ multiplex PCR; TCRdb keeps in-frame clones, though not all of them. The sample has 200,000 to 250,000 clones, about 84% seen once. Sequenced: PBMCs or T cells enriched from blood (not recorded which). Receptors were obtained from a man aged 60 to 69 who had recovered from COVID-19. Each CDR3 is given with its conserved first and last residue. Fields, in order: D gene, V gene, J gene, clone size, CDR3 length, CDR3 protein, CDR3 DNA. D genes are given only for firm matches. Not every row has a clone size; where given, it reads once, few, many or a size class.

d_call: TRBD1; v_call: TRBV19; j_call: TRBJ1-5; clone_size: once; cdr3_length: 13; cdr3_aa: CASTGTGGQPQHF; cdr3_nt: TGTGCCAGCACCGGGACAGGGGGTCAGCCCCAGCATTTT
d_call: NA; v_call: TRBV2; j_call: TRBJ1-2; clone_size: NA; cdr3_length: 15; cdr3_aa: CASTWDGGGTYGYTF; cdr3_nt: TGTGCCAGCACCTGGGACGGCGGGGGAACTTATGGCTACACCTTC
d_call: NA; v_call: TRBV15; j_call: TRBJ1-5; clone_size: NA; cdr3_length: 13; cdr3_aa: CATSRDGDQPQHF; cdr3_nt: TGTGCCACCAGCAGAGATGGAGATCAGCCCCAGCATTTT
d_call: NA; v_call: TRBV3-1/TRBV3-2; j_call: TRBJ2-3; clone_size: NA; cdr3_length: 15; cdr3_aa: CASSQVPGLLDTQYF; cdr3_nt: TGTGCCAGCAGCCAAGTCCCGGGACTGCTGGATACGCAGTATTTT
d_call: TRBD1; v_call: TRBV19; j_call: TRBJ1-2; clone_size: few; cdr3_length: 15; cdr3_aa: CASSTPGQGFYGYTF; cdr3_nt: TGTGCCAGTAGTACCCCGGGACAGGGGTTCTATGGCTACACCTTC
d_call: NA; v_call: TRBV3-1/TRBV3-2; j_call: TRBJ1-2; clone_size: NA; cdr3_length: 13; cdr3_aa: CASSQLSVHGYTF; cdr3_nt: TGTGCCAGCAGCCAACTCTCGGTGCATGGCTACACCTTC
d_call: NA; v_call: TRBV5-1; j_call: TRBJ1-2; clone_size: NA; cdr3_length: 15; cdr3_aa: CASSWTPDSNYGYTF; cdr3_nt: TGCGCCAGCAGCTGGACGCCCGACAGTAACTATGGCTACACCTTC
d_call: TRBD1; v_call: TRBV28; j_call: TRBJ1-2; clone_size: NA; cdr3_length: 15; cdr3_aa: CASSPPGQGPYGYTF; cdr3_nt: TGTGCCAGCAGTCCTCCGGGACAGGGACCCTATGGCTACACCTTC
d_call: TRBD2; v_call: TRBV11-3; j_call: TRBJ2-1; clone_size: NA; cdr3_length: 16; cdr3_aa: CASSRAAGGRYNEQFF; cdr3_nt: TGTGCCAGCAGCAGGGCAGCGGGGGGGAGATACAATGAGCAGTTCTTC
d_call: NA; v_call: TRBV4-3; j_call: TRBJ2-3; clone_size: NA; cdr3_length: 15; cdr3_aa: CASSPERGGADTQYF; cdr3_nt: TGCGCCAGCAGCCCGGAACGGGGAGGAGCAGATACGCAGTATTTT
d_call: NA; v_call: TRBV7-6; j_call: TRBJ2-7; clone_size: NA; cdr3_length: 13; cdr3_aa: CASSAAHGGEQYF; cdr3_nt: TGTGCCAGCAGCGCGGCCCATGGCGGGGAGCAGTACTTC
d_call: TRBD1; v_call: TRBV4-1; j_call: TRBJ2-2; clone_size: NA; cdr3_length: 13; cdr3_aa: CASSQDRVWELFF; cdr3_nt: TGCGCCAGCAGCCAGGACAGGGTTTGGGAGCTGTTTTTT
d_call: NA; v_call: TRBV5-8; j_call: TRBJ1-1; clone_size: NA; cdr3_length: 13; cdr3_aa: CASSLAVRGGAFF; cdr3_nt: TGTGCCAGCAGCTTGGCCGTTAGGGGTGGAGCTTTCTTT
d_call: NA; v_call: TRBV4-3; j_call: TRBJ1-6; clone_size: NA; cdr3_length: 17; cdr3_aa: CASSQDSGPGNNSPLHF; cdr3_nt: TGCGCCAGCAGCCAAGATTCAGGGCCAGGGAATAATTCACCCCTCCACTTT
d_call: NA; v_call: TRBV19; j_call: TRBJ1-1; clone_size: NA; cdr3_length: 15; cdr3_aa: CASSIFGAGGTEAFF; cdr3_nt: TGTGCCAGTAGTATCTTCGGGGCGGGGGGCACTGAAGCTTTCTTT
d_call: NA; v_call: TRBV5-1; j_call: TRBJ1-1; clone_size: NA; cdr3_length: 13; cdr3_aa: CASSFDRNTEAFF; cdr3_nt: TGCGCCAGCAGCTTCGACAGAAACACTGAAGCTTTCTTT
d_call: NA; v_call: TRBV19; j_call: TRBJ1-4; clone_size: once; cdr3_length: 16; cdr3_aa: CASSIWGPQGNEKLFF; cdr3_nt: TGTGCCAGTAGTATATGGGGGCCTCAAGGAAATGAAAAACTGTTTTTT
d_call: NA; v_call: TRBV2; j_call: TRBJ1-6; clone_size: once; cdr3_length: 14; cdr3_aa: CASSVATDNSPLHF; cdr3_nt: TGTGCCAGCAGTGTCGCGACAGACAATTCACCCCTCCACTTT
d_call: NA; v_call: TRBV30; j_call: TRBJ1-1; clone_size: NA; cdr3_length: 13; cdr3_aa: CAWRWTENTEAFF; cdr3_nt: TGTGCCTGGAGGTGGACAGAGAACACTGAAGCTTTCTTT
d_call: TRBD1; v_call: TRBV29-1; j_call: TRBJ1-1; clone_size: NA; cdr3_length: 13; cdr3_aa: CSVGTGGGTEAFF; cdr3_nt: TGCAGCGTTGGGACAGGGGGCGGCACTGAAGCTTTCTTT
d_call: NA; v_call: TRBV7-9; j_call: TRBJ1-1; clone_size: NA; cdr3_length: 13; cdr3_aa: CASSAVMNTEAFF; cdr3_nt: TGTGCCAGCAGCGCAGTTATGAACACTGAAGCTTTCTTT
d_call: TRBD1; v_call: TRBV18; j_call: TRBJ1-5; clone_size: NA; cdr3_length: 15; cdr3_aa: CASSRSGTGNQPQHF; cdr3_nt: TGTGCCAGCTCACGATCCGGGACAGGCAATCAGCCCCAGCATTTT
d_call: NA; v_call: TRBV28; j_call: TRBJ2-2; clone_size: NA; cdr3_length: 13; cdr3_aa: CASRQGYGGELFF; cdr3_nt: TGTGCCAGCAGACAGGGTTACGGCGGGGAGCTGTTTTTT
d_call: TRBD1; v_call: TRBV27; j_call: TRBJ2-2; clone_size: NA; cdr3_length: 15; cdr3_aa: CASSPGTGYAGELFF; cdr3_nt: TGTGCCAGCAGTCCAGGGACAGGGTACGCCGGGGAGCTGTTTTTT
d_call: NA; v_call: TRBV5-1; j_call: TRBJ2-2; clone_size: NA; cdr3_length: 15; cdr3_aa: CASSLEPQGPGELFF; cdr3_nt: TGCGCCAGCAGCTTGGAACCCCAGGGGCCCGGGGAGCTGTTTTTT
d_call: TRBD1; v_call: TRBV9; j_call: TRBJ1-1; clone_size: NA; cdr3_length: 16; cdr3_aa: CASSVASDRVSTEAFF; cdr3_nt: TGTGCCAGCAGCGTAGCTAGCGACAGGGTGAGCACTGAAGCTTTCTTT
d_call: TRBD1; v_call: TRBV11-3; j_call: TRBJ1-3; clone_size: NA; cdr3_length: 13; cdr3_aa: CASSFGSGGEENF; cdr3_nt: TGTGCCAGCAGCTTCGGGTCAGGGGGCGAGGAAAATTTT
d_call: TRBD2; v_call: TRBV11-2; j_call: TRBJ2-5; clone_size: NA; cdr3_length: 14; cdr3_aa: CASSSSGGEETQYF; cdr3_nt: TGTGCCAGCAGCTCTAGCGGGGGGGAAGAGACCCAGTACTTC
d_call: NA; v_call: TRBV4-1; j_call: TRBJ2-5; clone_size: NA; cdr3_length: 20; cdr3_aa: CASSQLSHGEELGGQETQYF; cdr3_nt: TGCGCCAGCAGCCAATTATCCCATGGGGAAGAGCTAGGGGGACAAGAGACCCAGTACTTC
d_call: TRBD2; v_call: TRBV7-9; j_call: TRBJ2-6; clone_size: once; cdr3_length: 18; cdr3_aa: CASSLASGGTSGANVLTF; cdr3_nt: TGTGCCAGCAGCTTAGCTAGCGGGGGGACCTCTGGGGCCAACGTCCTGACTTTC
d_call: TRBD2; v_call: TRBV5-5; j_call: TRBJ2-3; clone_size: NA; cdr3_length: 14; cdr3_aa: CASSSLGGEDTQYF; cdr3_nt: TGTGCCAGCAGCTCCCTCGGGGGGGAAGATACGCAGTATTTT
d_call: NA; v_call: TRBV6-5; j_call: TRBJ1-2; clone_size: NA; cdr3_length: 14; cdr3_aa: CASRRLGRDDGYTF; cdr3_nt: TGTGCCAGCAGAAGATTAGGCAGGGATGATGGCTACACCTTC
d_call: NA; v_call: TRBV15; j_call: TRBJ2-7; clone_size: NA; cdr3_length: 16; cdr3_aa: CATSRGSGQSTYEQYF; cdr3_nt: TGTGCCACCAGCAGGGGCTCTGGACAGAGTACCTACGAGCAGTACTTC
d_call: NA; v_call: TRBV4-1; j_call: TRBJ1-1; clone_size: NA; cdr3_length: 17; cdr3_aa: CASSQEVGGNLGPEAFF; cdr3_nt: TGCGCCAGCAGCCAGGAAGTAGGAGGGAACCTCGGGCCTGAAGCTTTCTTT
d_call: TRBD2; v_call: TRBV27; j_call: TRBJ2-2; clone_size: NA; cdr3_length: 17; cdr3_aa: CASSLWTSGGNTGELFF; cdr3_nt: TGTGCCAGCAGTTTGTGGACTAGCGGGGGGAACACCGGGGAGCTGTTTTTT
d_call: TRBD1; v_call: TRBV5-1; j_call: TRBJ2-1; clone_size: NA; cdr3_length: 15; cdr3_aa: CASSKGQGVNNEQFF; cdr3_nt: TGCGCCAGCAGTAAAGGACAGGGTGTTAACAATGAGCAGTTCTTC
d_call: TRBD2; v_call: TRBV27; j_call: TRBJ2-1; clone_size: NA; cdr3_length: 16; cdr3_aa: CASSLAAGGLTNEQFF; cdr3_nt: TGTGCCAGCAGTTTAGCAGCGGGGGGCCTAACGAATGAGCAGTTCTTC
d_call: TRBD1; v_call: TRBV27; j_call: TRBJ2-7; clone_size: once; cdr3_length: 15; cdr3_aa: CASSIPGTGVYEQYF; cdr3_nt: TGTGCCAGCAGTATCCCCGGGACAGGGGTCTACGAGCAGTACTTC
d_call: NA; v_call: TRBV7-9; j_call: TRBJ1-2; clone_size: NA; cdr3_length: 13; cdr3_aa: CASSDTGIYGYTF; cdr3_nt: TGTGCCAGCAGCGACACGGGGATCTATGGCTACACCTTC
d_call: TRBD1; v_call: TRBV27; j_call: TRBJ1-6; clone_size: few; cdr3_length: 13; cdr3_aa: CASSTTGRTPLHF; cdr3_nt: TGTGCCAGCAGTACGACAGGGCGGACACCCCTCCACTTT
d_call: NA; v_call: TRBV5-5; j_call: TRBJ1-1; clone_size: NA; cdr3_length: 14; cdr3_aa: CASSPDSLNTEAFF; cdr3_nt: TGTGCCAGCAGCCCAGACAGTTTGAACACTGAAGCTTTCTTT
d_call: NA; v_call: TRBV18; j_call: TRBJ2-1; clone_size: NA; cdr3_length: 14; cdr3_aa: CASSPGGSYNEQFF; cdr3_nt: TGTGCCAGCTCACCAGGTGGCAGTTACAATGAGCAGTTCTTC
d_call: NA; v_call: TRBV19; j_call: TRBJ1-5; clone_size: NA; cdr3_length: 14; cdr3_aa: CASSMVGAYQPQHF; cdr3_nt: TGTGCCAGTAGTATGGTGGGGGCATACCAGCCCCAGCATTTT
d_call: TRBD1; v_call: TRBV18; j_call: TRBJ1-2; clone_size: NA; cdr3_length: 14; cdr3_aa: CASSPPGTVYGYTF; cdr3_nt: TGTGCCAGCTCACCACCCGGGACAGTCTATGGCTACACCTTC
d_call: NA; v_call: TRBV7-2; j_call: TRBJ1-3; clone_size: NA; cdr3_length: 14; cdr3_aa: CASSAPSGQDTIYF; cdr3_nt: TGTGCCAGCAGCGCACCCAGTGGTCAGGACACCATATATTTT
d_call: TRBD2; v_call: TRBV11-2; j_call: TRBJ2-1; clone_size: NA; cdr3_length: 15; cdr3_aa: CASSATSGSYNEQFF; cdr3_nt: TGTGCCAGCAGCGCTACTAGCGGGTCTTACAATGAGCAGTTCTTC
d_call: TRBD1; v_call: TRBV6-5; j_call: TRBJ1-1; clone_size: NA; cdr3_length: 14; cdr3_aa: CASKRQGSNTEAFF; cdr3_nt: TGTGCCAGCAAAAGACAGGGTTCGAACACTGAAGCTTTCTTT
d_call: NA; v_call: TRBV19; j_call: TRBJ2-7; clone_size: NA; cdr3_length: 12; cdr3_aa: CASSTPPGEQYF; cdr3_nt: TGTGCCAGTAGTACCCCCCCCGGCGAGCAGTACTTC
d_call: TRBD1; v_call: TRBV29-1; j_call: TRBJ1-2; clone_size: NA; cdr3_length: 14; cdr3_aa: CSVLPGTGNYGYTF; cdr3_nt: TGCAGCGTTCTCCCCGGGACAGGGAACTATGGCTACACCTTC
d_call: TRBD1; v_call: TRBV2; j_call: TRBJ2-7; clone_size: NA; cdr3_length: 14; cdr3_aa: CASSITGVSFEQYF; cdr3_nt: TGTGCCAGCAGTATTACAGGGGTTAGCTTCGAGCAGTACTTC
d_call: TRBD1; v_call: TRBV15; j_call: TRBJ1-2; clone_size: NA; cdr3_length: 16; cdr3_aa: CATSRVGTEGSYGYTF; cdr3_nt: TGTGCCACCAGCAGAGTGGGGACAGAGGGATCCTATGGCTACACCTTC
d_call: NA; v_call: TRBV6-2/TRBV6-3; j_call: TRBJ2-5; clone_size: NA; cdr3_length: 12; cdr3_aa: CASSGEGGTQYF; cdr3_nt: TGTGCCAGCAGTGGAGAAGGTGGGACCCAGTACTTC
d_call: TRBD1; v_call: TRBV11-3; j_call: TRBJ2-5; clone_size: NA; cdr3_length: 14; cdr3_aa: CASSPGDREETQYF; cdr3_nt: TGTGCCAGCAGCCCAGGGGACAGGGAAGAGACCCAGTACTTC
d_call: NA; v_call: TRBV19; j_call: TRBJ1-5; clone_size: NA; cdr3_length: 15; cdr3_aa: CASSIGSGAPQPQHF; cdr3_nt: TGTGCCAGTAGTATAGGCTCGGGAGCACCCCAGCCCCAGCATTTT
d_call: TRBD1; v_call: TRBV27; j_call: TRBJ1-6; clone_size: few; cdr3_length: 18; cdr3_aa: CASSSRDRGLYRISPLHF; cdr3_nt: TGTGCCAGCAGTTCCCGGGACAGGGGCTTATATCGGATTTCACCCCTCCACTTT